This T cell receptor beta chain was profiled in a study of blood T cells in healthy people across ages. Study-level results: Correlation between TCR beta diversity and naive T cell percentage was strong. Age showed a roughly linear inverse relationship with TCR beta diversity per million T cells.

Using a J-beta primer mix together with a sample-barcoded 5' primer, a second PCR was run for about 6 to 12 cycles. TCRdb redid the calling of the 5' RACE reads with MiXCR, one entry per CDR3 protein. The data contain approximately 880,000 distinct CDR3 sequences, 45% to 50% of them singletons. This clonotype was observed many times. Its antigen remains unidentified. The sequence came from a man aged 25 to 40 in good health. The sample taken for sequencing was blood.

CDR3 sequence (DNA): TGTGCCATCAGTGGAACTAGCGGGGGGGCCTACGAGCAGTACTTC. Translated: CAISGTSGGAYEQYF. V usage is TRBV10-3 and J usage is TRBJ2-7; 13 bases are shared with TRBD2. Per germline, CDR1 ENHRY and CDR2 SYGVKD. There are 15 residues in the CDR3. The junction had 2 bases not matched to a gene; V was cut back by 4 bases and J by 2 bases.